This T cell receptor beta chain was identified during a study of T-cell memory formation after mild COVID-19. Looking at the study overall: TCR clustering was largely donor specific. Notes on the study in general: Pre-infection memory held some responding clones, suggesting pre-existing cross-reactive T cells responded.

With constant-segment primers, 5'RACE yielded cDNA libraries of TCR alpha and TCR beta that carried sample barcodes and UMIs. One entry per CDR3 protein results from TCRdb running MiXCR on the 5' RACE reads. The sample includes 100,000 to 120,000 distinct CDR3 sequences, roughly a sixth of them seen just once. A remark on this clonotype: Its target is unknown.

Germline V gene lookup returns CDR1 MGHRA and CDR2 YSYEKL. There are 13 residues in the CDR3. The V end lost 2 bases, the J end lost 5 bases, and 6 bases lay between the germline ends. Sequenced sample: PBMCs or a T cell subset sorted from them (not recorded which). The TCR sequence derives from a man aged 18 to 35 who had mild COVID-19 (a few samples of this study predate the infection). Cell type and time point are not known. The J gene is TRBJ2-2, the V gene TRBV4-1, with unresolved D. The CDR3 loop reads CASSQMVTGELFF. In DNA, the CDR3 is TGCGCCAGCAGCCAAATGGTAACCGGGGAGCTGTTTTTT.